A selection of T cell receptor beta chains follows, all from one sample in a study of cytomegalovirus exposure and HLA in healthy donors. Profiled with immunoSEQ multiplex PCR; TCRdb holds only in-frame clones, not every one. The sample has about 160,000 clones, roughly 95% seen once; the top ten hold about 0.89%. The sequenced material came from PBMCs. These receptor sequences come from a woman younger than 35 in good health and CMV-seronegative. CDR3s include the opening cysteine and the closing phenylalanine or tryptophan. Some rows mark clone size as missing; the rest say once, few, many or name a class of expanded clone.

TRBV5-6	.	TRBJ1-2	CASSHEGVGSYGYTF
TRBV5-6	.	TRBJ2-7	CASSLATLAGGAREQYF
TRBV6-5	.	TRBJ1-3	CASSSDRGLGNTIYF
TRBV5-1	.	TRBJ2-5	CASSFTGDAVETQYF
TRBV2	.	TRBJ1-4	CASSGTANEKLFF
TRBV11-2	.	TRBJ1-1	CASSLGDTFTEAFF
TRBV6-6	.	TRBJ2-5	CASSYPPSGGETQYF
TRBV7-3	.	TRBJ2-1	CASSLNRNLNEQFF
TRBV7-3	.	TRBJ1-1	CASSLKGGSAEAFF
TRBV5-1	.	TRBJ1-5	CASSLEGNSNQPQHF
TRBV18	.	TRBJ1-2	CASSPPGGTSNYGYTF
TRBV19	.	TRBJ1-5	CASSINTGGRSNQPQHF
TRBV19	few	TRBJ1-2	CASSIPSGTGTYGYTF
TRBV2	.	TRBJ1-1	CASSVQAEAFF
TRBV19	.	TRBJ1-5	CASSQQGVRSNQPQHF
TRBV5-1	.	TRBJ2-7	CASSPDREIPYEQYF
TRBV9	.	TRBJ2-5	CASSLGGEETQYF
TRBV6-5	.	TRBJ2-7	CASSYSEAGGLIEQYF
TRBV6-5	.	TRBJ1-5	CASSSQGITQHF
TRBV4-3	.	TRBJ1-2	CASSRDPGGYGYTF
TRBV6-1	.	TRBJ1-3	CASSEAPSSHAIYF
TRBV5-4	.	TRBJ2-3	CASSPHRDRSTDTQYF
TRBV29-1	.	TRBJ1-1	CSVTLQGRRTEAFF
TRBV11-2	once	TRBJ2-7	CASSPGLAGYYEQYF
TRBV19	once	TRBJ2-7	CASSIIKVRVDEQYF
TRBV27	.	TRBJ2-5	CASRRLAGDQETQYF
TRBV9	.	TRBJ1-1	CASSRGDSMMNTEAFF
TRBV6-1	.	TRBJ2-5	CASSELSGGGETQYF
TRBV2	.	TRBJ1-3	CATSAGDSTLKGNTIYF
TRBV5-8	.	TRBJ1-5	CASSFGGVSNQPQHF
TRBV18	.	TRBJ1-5	CASSPREAGNQPQHF
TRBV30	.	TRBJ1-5	CAWSGQLGDNQPQHF
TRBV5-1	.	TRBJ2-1	CASSYDLGYEQFF
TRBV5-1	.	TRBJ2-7	CASSLATGTGAYEQYF
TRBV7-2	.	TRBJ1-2	CASRLGDNGYTF
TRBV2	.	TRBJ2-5	CASRATSGVVETQYF
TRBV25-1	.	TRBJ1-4	CASRPTGRGGTEKLFF
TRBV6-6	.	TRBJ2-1	CASTLTSGTDNEQFF
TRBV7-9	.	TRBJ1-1	CASSPFQNTEAFF
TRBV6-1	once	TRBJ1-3	CASSERPFSGNTIYF
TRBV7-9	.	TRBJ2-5	CASSSLNRGQETQYF
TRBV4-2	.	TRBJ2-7	CASSQESGVYEQYF
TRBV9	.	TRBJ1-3	CASSEHGASGTTGNTIYF
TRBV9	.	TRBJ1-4	CASSGKKSALPEKLFF
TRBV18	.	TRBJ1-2	CASSPRQAPYGYTF